This TCR beta chain derives from a study of CD4 T cells in relation to SARS-CoV-2 and coronaviruses. On this clone: Its antigen is still unknown.

Data came from immunoSEQ multiplex PCR; TCRdb stores just in-frame clones and leaves some out. The sample has 28,000 or so clones, roughly four fifths seen once. CD4+ T cells from unexposed donors were obtained before the COVID-19 pandemic (2011-2018). After more than eight days of culture, CD4+ T cells were isolated. Unmatched junction bases numbered 8, after V lost 0 bases and J lost 9 bases. This CDR3 region has 15 residues. The V gene's germline CDR1 is LNHDA and CDR2 SQIVND (reference sequence). The gene calls are TRBV19 and TRBJ1-5; TRBD1 aligns across 7 bases. The clonotype comes from a human donor in good health. Input material: CD4+ T cells from PBMCs, cultured in vitro. The CDR3 region has the DNA TGTGCCAGTAGTATAGAACGGACAGGCACAGGGCCCCAGCATTTT. Its protein product is CASSIERTGTGPQHF.